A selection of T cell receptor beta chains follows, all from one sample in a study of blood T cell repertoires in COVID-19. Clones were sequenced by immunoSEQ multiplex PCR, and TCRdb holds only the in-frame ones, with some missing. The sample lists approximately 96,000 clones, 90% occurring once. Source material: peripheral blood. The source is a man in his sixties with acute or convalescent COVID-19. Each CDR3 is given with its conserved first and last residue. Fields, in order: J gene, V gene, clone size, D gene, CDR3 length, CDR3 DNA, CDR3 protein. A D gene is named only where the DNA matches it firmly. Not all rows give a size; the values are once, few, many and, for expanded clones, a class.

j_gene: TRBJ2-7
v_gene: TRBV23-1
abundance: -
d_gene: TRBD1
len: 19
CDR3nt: TGCGCCAGCAGCCATATGGTTTCTGGCTCCCGGACAGGGGGCGACGAGCAGTACTTC
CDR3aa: CASSHMVSGSRTGGDEQYF

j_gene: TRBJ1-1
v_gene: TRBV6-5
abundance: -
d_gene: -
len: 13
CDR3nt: TGTGCCAGCAGTCAAAAGACACCCCCAAGGGCTTTCTTT
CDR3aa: CASSQKTPPRAFF

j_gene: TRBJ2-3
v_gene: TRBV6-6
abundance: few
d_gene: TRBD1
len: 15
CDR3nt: TGTGCCAGCAGACCAGGACAGGCAAGCACAGATACGCAGTATTTT
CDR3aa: CASRPGQASTDTQYF

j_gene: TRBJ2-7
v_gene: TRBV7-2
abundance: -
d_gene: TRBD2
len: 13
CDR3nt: TGTGCCAGCAGCTTCTATCGGGGGGACGAGCAGTACTTC
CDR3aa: CASSFYRGDEQYF

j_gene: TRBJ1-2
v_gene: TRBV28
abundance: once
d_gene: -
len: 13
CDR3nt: TGTGCCAGCAGCGACTCAGGGGCCTATGGCTACACCTTC
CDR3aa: CASSDSGAYGYTF

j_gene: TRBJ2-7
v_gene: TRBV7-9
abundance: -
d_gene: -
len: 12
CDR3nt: TGTGCCAGCAGCCTCCTAACCTACGAGCAGTACTTC
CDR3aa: CASSLLTYEQYF

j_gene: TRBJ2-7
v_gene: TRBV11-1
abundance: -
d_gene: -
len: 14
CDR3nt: TGTGCCAGCAGCTTAGCCACTAGGTCCGGCGAGCAGTACTTC
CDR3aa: CASSLATRSGEQYF

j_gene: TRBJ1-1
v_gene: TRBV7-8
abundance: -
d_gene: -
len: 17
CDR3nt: TGTGCCAGCAGCCCTCGCGGGGCGGACGGGAGGCGAACTGAAGCTTTCTTT
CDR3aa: CASSPRGADGRRTEAFF

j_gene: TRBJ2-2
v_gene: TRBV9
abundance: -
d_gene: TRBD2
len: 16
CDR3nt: TGTGCCAGCAGCGGACGACTAGCGGGAGGGTCCGGGGAGCTGTTTTTT
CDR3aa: CASSGRLAGGSGELFF

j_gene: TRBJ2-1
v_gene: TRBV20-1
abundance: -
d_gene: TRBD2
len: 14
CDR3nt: TGCAGTGCTAGTCGCGGGACTGGGGAGGGTGAGCAGTTCTTC
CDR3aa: CSASRGTGEGEQFF

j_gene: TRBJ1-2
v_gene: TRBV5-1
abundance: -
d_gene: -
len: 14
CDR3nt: TGCGCCAGCAGCTTGGTTGGGGATCGGGGTGGCTACACCTTC
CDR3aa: CASSLVGDRGGYTF

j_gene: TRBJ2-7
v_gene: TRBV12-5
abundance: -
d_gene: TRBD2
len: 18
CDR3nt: TGTGCTAGTGGTTTGGAAGGGGGTCTAGCGGGACGATCCTACGAGCAGTACTTC
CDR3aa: CASGLEGGLAGRSYEQYF

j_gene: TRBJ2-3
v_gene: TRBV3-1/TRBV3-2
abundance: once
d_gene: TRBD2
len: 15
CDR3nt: TGTGCCAGCAGCCAGCCGGGACTAGGGAGAGATACGCAGTATTTT
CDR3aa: CASSQPGLGRDTQYF

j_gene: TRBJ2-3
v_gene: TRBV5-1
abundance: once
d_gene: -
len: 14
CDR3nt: TGCGCCAGCAGTGTGGGGGGGCATGAAGATACGCAGTATTTT
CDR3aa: CASSVGGHEDTQYF

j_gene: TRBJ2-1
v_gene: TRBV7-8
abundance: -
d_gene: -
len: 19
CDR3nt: TGTGCCAGCAGCTTTGGGACAGCCGGGACTCTCCGAACTTACAATGAGCAGTTCTTC
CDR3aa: CASSFGTAGTLRTYNEQFF

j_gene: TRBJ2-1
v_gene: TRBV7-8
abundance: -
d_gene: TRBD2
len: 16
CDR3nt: TGTGCCAGCAGCCCCTATAGCGGGAGGCCCTACAATGAGCAGTTCTTC
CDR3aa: CASSPYSGRPYNEQFF

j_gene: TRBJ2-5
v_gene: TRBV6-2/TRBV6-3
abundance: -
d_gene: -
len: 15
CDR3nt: TGTGCCAGCAGTTACCCTTCCAGCGGCCAAGAGACCCAGTACTTC
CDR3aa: CASSYPSSGQETQYF

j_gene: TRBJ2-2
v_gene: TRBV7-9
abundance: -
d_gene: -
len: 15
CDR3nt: TGTGCCAGCAGCCCTTTAGCGGCGTACACCGGGGAGCTGTTTTTT
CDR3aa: CASSPLAAYTGELFF

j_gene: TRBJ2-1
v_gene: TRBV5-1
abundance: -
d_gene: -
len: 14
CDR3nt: TGCGCCAGCACCAGGGCCCTGGGCCTAAATGAGCAGTTCTTC
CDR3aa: CASTRALGLNEQFF

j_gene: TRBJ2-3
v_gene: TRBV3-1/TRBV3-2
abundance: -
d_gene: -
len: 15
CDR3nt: TGTGCCAGCAGCCAGCTTTGGGGCGGCACAGATACGCAGTATTTT
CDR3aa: CASSQLWGGTDTQYF

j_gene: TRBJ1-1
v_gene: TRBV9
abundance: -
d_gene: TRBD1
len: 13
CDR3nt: TGTGCCAGCAGCGTCGGGACAGTCACTGAAGCTTTCTTT
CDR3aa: CASSVGTVTEAFF

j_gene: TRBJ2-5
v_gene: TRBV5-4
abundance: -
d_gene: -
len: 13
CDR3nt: TGTGCCAGCAGCTTGGACAGGGAAGAGACCCAGTACTTC
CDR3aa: CASSLDREETQYF

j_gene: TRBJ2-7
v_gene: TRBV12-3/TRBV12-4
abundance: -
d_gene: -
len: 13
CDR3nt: TGTGCCAGCAGTTCTTCAACAGCGGGCCGGCAGTACTTC
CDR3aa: CASSSSTAGRQYF

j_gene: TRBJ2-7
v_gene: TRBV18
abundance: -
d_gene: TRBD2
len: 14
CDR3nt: TGTGCCAGCAAAACTAGCGGAGGAACCTACGAGCAGTACTTC
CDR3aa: CASKTSGGTYEQYF

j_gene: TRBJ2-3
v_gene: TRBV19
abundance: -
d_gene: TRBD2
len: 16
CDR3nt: TGTGCCAGTAGTATAGTAGTACTAGCGCCTCCAGATACGCAGTATTTT
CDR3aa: CASSIVVLAPPDTQYF

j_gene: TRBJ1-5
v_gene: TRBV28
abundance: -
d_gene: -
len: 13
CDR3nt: TGTGCCAGCGGAGGAGGAGGAAATCAGCCCCAGCATTTT
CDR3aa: CASGGGGNQPQHF

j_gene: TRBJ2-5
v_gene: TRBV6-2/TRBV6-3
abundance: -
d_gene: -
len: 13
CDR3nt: TGTGCCAGCAGTTACATCGCGTCGGAGACCCAGTACTTC
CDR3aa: CASSYIASETQYF

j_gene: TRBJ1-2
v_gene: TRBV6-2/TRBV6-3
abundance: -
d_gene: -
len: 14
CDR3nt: TGTGCCAGCAGTTACGGCGGCGTTAACTATGGCTACACCTTC
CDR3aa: CASSYGGVNYGYTF

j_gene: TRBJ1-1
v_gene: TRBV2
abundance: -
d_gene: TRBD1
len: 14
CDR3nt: TGTGCCAGCAGACCAAGGACAGGACTTACTGAAGCTTTCTTT
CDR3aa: CASRPRTGLTEAFF

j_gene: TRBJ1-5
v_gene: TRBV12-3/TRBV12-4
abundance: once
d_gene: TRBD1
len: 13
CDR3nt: TGTGCCAGCAGCGACCAGGGGGCTCAGCCCCAGCATTTT
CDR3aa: CASSDQGAQPQHF

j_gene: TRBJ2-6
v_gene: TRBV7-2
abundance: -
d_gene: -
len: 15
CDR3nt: TGTGCCAGCAGCCAACAGGGATCTGGGGCCAACGTCCTGACTTTC
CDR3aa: CASSQQGSGANVLTF

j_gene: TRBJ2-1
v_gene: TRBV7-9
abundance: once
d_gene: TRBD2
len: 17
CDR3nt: TGTGCCAGCAGGGGACTAGCGGAGTCGAGCTCCTACAATGAGCAGTTCTTC
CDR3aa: CASRGLAESSSYNEQFF

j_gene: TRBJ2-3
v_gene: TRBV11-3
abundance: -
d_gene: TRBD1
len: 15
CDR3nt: TGTGCCAGCAGCACCGGGACAGGGGAATTAGATACGCAGTATTTT
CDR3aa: CASSTGTGELDTQYF

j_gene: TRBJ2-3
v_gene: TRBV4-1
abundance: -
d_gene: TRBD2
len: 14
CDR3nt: TGCGCCAGCAGCCAAGGAGCGGGAGCAGATACGCAGTATTTT
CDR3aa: CASSQGAGADTQYF

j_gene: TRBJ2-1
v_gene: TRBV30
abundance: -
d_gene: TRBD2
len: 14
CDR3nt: TGTGCCTGGAGTGCACTAGCGGTCTACAATGAGCAGTTCTTC
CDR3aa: CAWSALAVYNEQFF

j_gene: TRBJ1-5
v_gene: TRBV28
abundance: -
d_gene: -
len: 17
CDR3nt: TGTGCCAGCACCCAAGACTTGGCGGGGGGACTTTATCAGCCCCAGCATTTT
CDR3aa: CASTQDLAGGLYQPQHF

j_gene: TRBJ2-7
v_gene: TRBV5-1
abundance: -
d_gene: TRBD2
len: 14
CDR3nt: TGCGCCAGCCGAACCGGGACTAGCGTATACGAGCAGTACTTC
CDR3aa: CASRTGTSVYEQYF

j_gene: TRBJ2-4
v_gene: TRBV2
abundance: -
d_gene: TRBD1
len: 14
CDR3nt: TGTGCCAGCAGGGGAAGACAGGGTTTGGACATTCAGTACTTC
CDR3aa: CASRGRQGLDIQYF

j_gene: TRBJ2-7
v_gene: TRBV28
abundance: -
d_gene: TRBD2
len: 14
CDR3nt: TGTGCCAGCAGTCCCCCCCCGGGGGGGTTCGAGCAGTACTTC
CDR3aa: CASSPPPGGFEQYF

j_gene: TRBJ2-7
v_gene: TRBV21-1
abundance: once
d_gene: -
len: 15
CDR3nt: TGTGCCAGCAGCAGCACCTGCACAAACTCCTACGAGCAGTACTTC
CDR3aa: CASSSTCTNSYEQYF

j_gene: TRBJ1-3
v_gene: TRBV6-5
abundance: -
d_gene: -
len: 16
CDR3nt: TGTGCCAGCAGTTCCCCCCGGACTAGCTCTGGAAACACCATATATTTT
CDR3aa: CASSSPRTSSGNTIYF

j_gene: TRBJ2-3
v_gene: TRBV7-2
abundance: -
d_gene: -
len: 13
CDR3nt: TGTGCCAGCAGAACAGGAAGCACAGATACGCAGTATTTT
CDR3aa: CASRTGSTDTQYF

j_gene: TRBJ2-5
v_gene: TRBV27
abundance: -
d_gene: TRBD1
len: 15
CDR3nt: TGTGCCAGCAGTAAGGGACAGGGCATTCGAGAGACCCAGTACTTC
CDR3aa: CASSKGQGIRETQYF

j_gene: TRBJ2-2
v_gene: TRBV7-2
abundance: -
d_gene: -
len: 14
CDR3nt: TGTGCCAGCAGTACAGGGTATAGTACCGGGGAGCTGTTTTTT
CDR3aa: CASSTGYSTGELFF

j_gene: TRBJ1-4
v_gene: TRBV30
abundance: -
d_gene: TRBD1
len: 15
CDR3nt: TGTGCCTGCCCTTCCTCCGGGACAGGGGAGGGAAAACTGTTTTTT
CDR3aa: CACPSSGTGEGKLFF

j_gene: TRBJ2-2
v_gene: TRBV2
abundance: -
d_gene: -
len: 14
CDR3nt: TGTGCCAGCAGTGAAGACAGGGAGACCGGGGAGCTGTTTTTT
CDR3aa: CASSEDRETGELFF

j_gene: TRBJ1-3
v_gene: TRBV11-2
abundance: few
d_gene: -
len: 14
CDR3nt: TGTGCCAGCAGCTTAGGGGCAAGGGGAAACACCATATATTTT
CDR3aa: CASSLGARGNTIYF

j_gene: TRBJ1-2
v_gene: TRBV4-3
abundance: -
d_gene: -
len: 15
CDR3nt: TGCGCCAGCAGCCAAGAGACACGGGGATACTATGGCTACACCTTC
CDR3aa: CASSQETRGYYGYTF

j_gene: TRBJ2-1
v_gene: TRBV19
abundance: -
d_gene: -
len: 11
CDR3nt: TGTGCCCCACAGAGACGCGCTGAGCAGTTCTTC
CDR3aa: CAPQRRAEQFF

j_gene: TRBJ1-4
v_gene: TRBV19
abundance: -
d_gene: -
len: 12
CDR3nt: TGTGCCAGTAGTACCGACTTCGAAAAACTGTTTTTT
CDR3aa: CASSTDFEKLFF